This TCR beta chain emerged from a study of glioma-infiltrating T cells after dendritic cell vaccination. Trimming pared 3 bases from V and 0 bases from J, leaving 13 bases between. Per the germline V gene, CDR1 is SGDLS and CDR2 is YYNGEE. This CDR3 spans 15 amino acids. As to time point: after dendritic cell vaccination, including at tumor progression/relapse. Clones were sequenced by immunoSEQ multiplex PCR, and TCRdb holds only the in-frame ones, with some missing. The sample contains approximately 110,000 clones, roughly 90% of which appear only once. This sequence was found in a human donor with glioblastoma. The sample in question was blood, obtained after dendritic cell vaccination. The V and J genes are TRBV9 and TRBJ2-7, with D possibly being TRBD2 (6 bases). CDR3 amino acids: CASSGGHGSSYEQYF. DNA of the CDR3: TGTGCCAGCAGCGGAGGACACGGGAGCTCCTACGAGCAGTACTTC.